This T cell receptor beta chain is drawn from a study of T-cell memory formation after mild COVID-19. Turning to the study itself: Clusters were largely donor specific. Study results and caveats: Clones which contracted sat mainly in CM and EM if CD4+, and in EMRA if CD8+. The authors did not confirm SARS-CoV-2 specificity of second-wave clones peaking day 37.

Deletions cut 3 bases from V and 6 bases from J, with 16 bases between. The length of the CDR3 is 15 residues. The germline V gene encodes CDR1 MRHNA and CDR2 SNTAGT. The TCR alpha and TCR beta cDNA libraries, bearing sample barcodes and UMIs, were generated by 5'RACE using constant-segment primers. TCRdb re-called the 5' RACE reads through MiXCR, storing one row per CDR3 protein. The sample lists approximately 290,000 distinct CDR3 sequences; 15% to 20% were seen once. Notes on this clonotype: Its matching antigen is unknown.

The receptor comes from a young man who had mild COVID-19 (a few samples of this study predate the infection). Cell type and time point are not known. The chain uses TRBV6-4 and TRBJ2-3, with D possibly TRBD1 on 6 matching bases. Sequenced input: PBMCs or a T cell subset sorted from them (not recorded which). This CDR3 is CASSDRGGPRDTQYF. In DNA form, the CDR3 reads TGTGCCAGCAGTGATCGAGGGGGACCCCGGGATACGCAGTATTTT.